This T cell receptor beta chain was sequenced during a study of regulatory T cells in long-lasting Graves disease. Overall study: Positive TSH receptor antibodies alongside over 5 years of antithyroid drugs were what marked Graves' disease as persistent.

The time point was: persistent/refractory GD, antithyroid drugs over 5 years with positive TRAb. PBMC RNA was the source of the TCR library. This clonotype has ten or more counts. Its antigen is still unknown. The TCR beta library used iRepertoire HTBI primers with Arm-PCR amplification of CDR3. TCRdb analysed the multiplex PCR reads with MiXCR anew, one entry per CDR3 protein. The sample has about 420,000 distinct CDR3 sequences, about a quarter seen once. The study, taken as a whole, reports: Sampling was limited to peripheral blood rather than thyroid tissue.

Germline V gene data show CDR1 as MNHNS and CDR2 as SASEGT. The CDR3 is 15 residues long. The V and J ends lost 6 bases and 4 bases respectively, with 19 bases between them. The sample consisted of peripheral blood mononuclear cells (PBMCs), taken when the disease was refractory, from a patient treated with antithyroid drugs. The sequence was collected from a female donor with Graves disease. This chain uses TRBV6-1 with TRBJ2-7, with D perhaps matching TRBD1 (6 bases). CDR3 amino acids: CASSERGGSPYEQYF. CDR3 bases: TGTGCCAGCAGCGAGCGAGGGGGATCTCCGTACGAGCAGTACTTC.